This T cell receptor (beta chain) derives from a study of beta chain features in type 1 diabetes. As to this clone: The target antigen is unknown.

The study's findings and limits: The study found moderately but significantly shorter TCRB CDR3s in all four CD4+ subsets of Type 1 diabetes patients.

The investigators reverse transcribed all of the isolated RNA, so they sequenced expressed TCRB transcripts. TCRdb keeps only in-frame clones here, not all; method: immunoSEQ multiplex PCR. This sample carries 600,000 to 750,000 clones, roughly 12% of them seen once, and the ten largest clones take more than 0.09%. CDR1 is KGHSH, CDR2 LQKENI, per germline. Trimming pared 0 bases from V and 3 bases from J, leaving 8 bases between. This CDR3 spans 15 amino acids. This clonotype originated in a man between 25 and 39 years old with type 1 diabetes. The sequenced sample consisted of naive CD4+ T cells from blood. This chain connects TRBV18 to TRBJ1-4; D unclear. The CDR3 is CASSPPGLANEKLFF. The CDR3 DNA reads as TGTGCCAGCTCACCACCGGGGTTGGCTAATGAAAAACTGTTTTTT.